The sequence of this T cell receptor beta chain was determined in a study of OX40 agonist ivuxolimab in advanced cancers. On the study more broadly: Mean age approximately 61 years, range 23 to 79; 82.7% male. Study-level results: On average, CD8+ T cells showed a greater number of expanded clones than CD4+. With doses of 0.1 to 3.0 mg/kg, CD4+ and CD8+ blood T cells had undergone clonal expansion by week 6.

The protocol was immunoSEQ multiplex PCR, while the TCRdb copy is restricted to in-frame clones and leaves out a portion. This sample has 67,000 or so clones, with 86% found just once. This clone was detected only once. Its specificity is unknown. The material was CD4+ or CD8+ T cells sorted from blood, obtained in a trial of the OX40 agonist ivuxolimab. The clonotype comes from an adult with an advanced solid tumor such as melanoma, head and neck, liver or kidney cancer.

The CDR3 protein is CASSPREGRTDTQYF. In DNA form, the CDR3 reads TGTGCCAGCAGCCCCCGGGAGGGGAGGACAGATACGCAGTATTTT. This chain uses TRBV9 with TRBJ2-3; TRBD2 matches 8 bases. The CDR3 length is 15 residues. Unmatched junction bases numbered 7, after V lost 4 bases and J lost 3 bases. Looked up from germline, CDR1 is SGDLS and CDR2 is YYNGEE.